This passage covers 14 T cell receptor beta chains from one sample sequenced in a study of response to subunit inactivated influenza vaccine. TCRdb passed the RT-PCR reads through MiXCR, listing each CDR3 protein once. The table has hundreds of thousands of distinct CDR3 sequences, more than 15% seen once. The specimen comprised CD4+ T cells sorted from PBMCs, sampled about 23 months after vaccination. These receptors all come from a man aged 45-69 years who received an inactivated influenza vaccine.

V is TRBV30 and J is TRBJ1-6; 11 nucleotides match TRBD1. The J segment lost 3 bases and the V segment lost 6 bases, leaving 7 bases of the junction unmatched. Germline V gene data show CDR1 as GTSNPN and CDR2 as SVGIG (reference sequence). The CDR3 contains 16 residues. The CDR3 sequence is CACRRTGGFYNSPLHF. The CDR3, as DNA: TGTGCCTGCCGCAGGACAGGGGGCTTCTATAATTCACCCCTCCACTTT.

J is TRBJ1-1 and V is TRBV5-1, with D possibly being TRBD1 (6 bases). The CDR3 has 13 amino acids. The V end lost 7 bases, the J end lost 6 bases, and 16 bases lay between the germline ends. Germline V gives CDR1 SGHRS, CDR2 YFSETQ. CDR3 in DNA: TGCGCCAGCGGAAAGGGGGGGCCGGCTGAAGCTTTCTTT. This translates into CASGKGGPAEAFF.

A single count supports this clonotype. The V call is TRBV20-1, the J call TRBJ2-4; 8 bases are a match to TRBD1. Germline V lookup: CDR1 DFQATT, CDR2 SNEGSKA (reference sequence). V dropped 0 bases and J dropped 6; count of bases not matched to a gene: 7. This CDR3 is built from 15 residues. The CDR3 spells CSAREAGQGGNIQYF. CDR3 bases: TGCAGTGCTAGAGAAGCTGGACAGGGCGGAAACATTCAGTACTTC.

This clonotype has ten or more counts. The rearrangement links TRBV11-2 to TRBJ2-5; TRBD2 agrees at 11 bases. Germline loops: CDR1 SGHAT, CDR2 FQNNGV. The CDR3 spans 15 residues. The trim removed 4 bases at V and 5 bases at J, leaving 6 bases unmatched. This CDR3 reads CASSSRTSGRETQYF. CDR3 DNA sequence: TGTGCCAGCAGCTCGCGGACTAGCGGGCGGGAGACCCAGTACTTC.

The chain uses TRBV18 and TRBJ2-3, with D unresolved. The CDR3 consists of 14 residues. The germline V gene encodes CDR1 KGHSH and CDR2 LQKENI. The germline V and J ends were trimmed by 3 bases and 2 bases, with 9 bases remaining between them. CDR3 loop: CASSPRELTDTQYF. The CDR3 bases are TGTGCCAGCTCACCTAGGGAACTCACAGATACGCAGTATTTT.

This clonotype has only a few counts. The chain uses TRBV5-1 and TRBJ2-6; no clear D. V was pared by 0 bases and J by 0 bases, with 7 bases between. The CDR3 has 16 amino acids. From germline, CDR1 is SGHRS and CDR2 YFSETQ. CDR3 region: CASSLARLSGANVLTF. The CDR3 region has the DNA TGCGCCAGCAGCTTGGCAAGGCTCTCTGGGGCCAACGTCCTGACTTTC.

The chain joins TRBV6-9 to TRBJ2-3, with TRBD1 matching over 11 bases. The ends lost 6 bases at V and 0 bases at J; junction bases unmatched: 14. CDR1 is MNHGY and CDR2 is SVAAGI in the germline V gene. The CDR3 is 19 residues long. In DNA, the CDR3 is TGTGCCAGCAGATTATTCAAAGGGACAGGGGGGACTAGCACAGATACGCAGTATTTT. Encoded protein: CASRLFKGTGGTSTDTQYF.

This clonotype has ten or more counts. V gene TRBV6-5 combines with J gene TRBJ1-3, with no clear D. Germline assignment: CDR1 MNHEY and CDR2 SVGAGI. This CDR3 region has 15 residues. V gave up 0 bases and J gave up 0 bases, with 6 bases separating them. CDR3 in amino acids: CASSYSLSSGNTIYF. The DNA for the CDR3 is TGTGCCAGCAGTTACTCGTTAAGCTCTGGAAACACCATATATTTT.

This chain joins TRBV7-2 and TRBJ1-1; D remains ambiguous. V lost 6 bases, J lost 4 bases, and 12 bases lay in between. The CDR3 spans 13 residues. Germline-derived CDR1 and CDR2 are SGHTA and FQGNSA. DNA for the CDR3: TGTGCCAGCAGTTTTTTCGTAGGCACTGAAGCTTTCTTT. Translated: CASSFFVGTEAFF.

This clonotype has a handful of counts. The CDR3 is CSARDGTTRTEAFF. CDR3 sequence (DNA): TGCAGTGCTAGAGATGGGACTACGCGGACTGAAGCTTTCTTT. This chain joins TRBV20-1 and TRBJ1-1; TRBD1 is a possible D gene (5 bases). The V gene lost 0 bases and the J gene lost 5 bases, with 13 bases spanning the gap. Germline V gene sequence: CDR1 DFQATT, CDR2 SNEGSKA (reference sequence). CDR3 length equals 14 residues.

V usage is TRBV20-1 and J usage is TRBJ2-2; the D is unclear. V lost 6 bases to trimming and J lost 5 bases, with 16 bases between them. The length of the CDR3 is 14 residues. Germline CDR1 and CDR2: DFQATT and SNEGSKA (reference sequence). CDR3 amino acids: CSATRTLGTGELFF. The CDR3 nucleotides read TGCAGTGCCACCCGGACCTTAGGAACCGGGGAGCTGTTTTTT.

This clonotype was seen only a few times. The chain recombines TRBV4-2 with TRBJ2-7, with D unclear. CDR3 length: 15 amino acids. Germline CDR1 and CDR2: LGHNA and YNFKEQ. The germline V and J ends were trimmed by 0 bases and 2 bases, with 11 bases remaining between them. CDR3 loop: CASSQDQLQTYEQYF. As DNA, the CDR3 is TGTGCCAGCAGCCAAGATCAGCTGCAGACCTACGAGCAGTACTTC.

The gene calls are TRBV12-3 or TRBV12-4 and TRBJ2-2; the D gene is possibly TRBD1 (5 bases). V was cut by 3 bases and J by 4 bases, with 9 bases left in between. There are 14 residues in the CDR3. The CDR3, as DNA: TGTGCCAGCAGTTTCGCAGGGCGCACCGGGGAGCTGTTTTTT. Translated, it gives CASSFAGRTGELFF.

The rearrangement uses TRBV5-1 and TRBJ2-1; TRBD2 aligns across 8 bases. The CDR3 spans 15 residues. The V and J ends lost 0 bases and 4 bases, in that order; junction bases with no gene match: 3. Germline lookup yields CDR1 SGHRS and CDR2 YFSETQ. The CDR3 loop reads CASSLVLAAYNEQFF. The CDR3 DNA sequence: TGCGCCAGCAGCTTGGTACTAGCGGCATACAATGAGCAGTTCTTC.